Each of the 2 T cell receptor beta chains below was sequenced from the same sample in a study of T cell responses to AZD1222 COVID-19 vaccine. Here immunoSEQ multiplex PCR was the method, and the copy in TCRdb shows in-frame clones only, minus some. The data contain 250,000 to 300,000 clones, 85% to 95% of them seen just once; the ten biggest clones take up less than 0.6%. The sample consisted of peripheral blood, taken 28 days after the second AZD1222 dose. These receptor sequences come from an adult who received the AZD1222 COVID-19 vaccine.

In this sample, this clone turned up a few times. The chain couples TRBV7-9 to TRBJ2-3; TRBD1 agrees at 7 bases. Germline V gene data show CDR1 as SEHNR and CDR2 as FQNEAQ (reference sequence). Germline trimming cut 5 bases from V and 3 bases from J; bases unmatched to any gene: 8. There are 15 residues in the CDR3. The CDR3 region has the DNA TGTGCCAGCAGCCAATACAGGGGAAATACAGATACGCAGTATTTT. Translation: CASSQYRGNTDTQYF.

V and J are TRBV5-8 and TRBJ1-1, with D possibly TRBD1 on 5 matching bases. The V gene lost 2 bases and the J gene lost 3 bases, with 14 bases spanning the gap. The CDR3 runs to 15 residues. From germline, CDR1 is SGHTS and CDR2 YDEGEE. The CDR3 here is CASSFQGKGYTEAFF. The CDR3 nucleotides are TGTGCCAGCAGCTTTCAAGGGAAGGGGTACACTGAAGCTTTCTTT.